This T cell receptor beta chain was obtained from a study of tumor-infiltrating lymphocytes in primary liver carcinoma. Across the whole study: The number of productive TCRbeta reads per sample ranged from roughly 3.65 to 8 million and was similar across tissue types.

Synthesis of TCR beta cDNA was carried out from around 540 ng total RNA with a constant-region primer. Each TCR beta library was derived from three nested multiplex PCR rounds that employed slightly modified ARM-PCR. For approximately 9 cycles apiece, the opening two PCR rounds ran with TRBV1-TRBV30 forward primers and a C-beta reverse primer. TCRdb independently ran MiXCR on the multiplex PCR reads; one entry per CDR3 protein. The table shows about 120,000 distinct CDR3 sequences, with about two thirds occurring only once. Germline-derived CDR1 and CDR2 are SGHNT and YENEEA. The length of the CDR3 is 12 residues. Co-extracting RNA and DNA was done with about 17-31 mg of unsorted bulk tissue as input. This clonotype was detected only once. One end of the junction fails to match germline, which may point to a read error.

The sequenced sample consisted of tumor-adjacent normal liver tissue. This clonotype was sampled from a woman aged 55-70 years with primary liver carcinoma and hepatitis B virus infection. The rearrangement uses TRBV11-3 and TRBJ2-7, with D possibly being TRBD2 (6 bases). The CDR3: CASSPWGGELYF. CDR3 in DNA: TGTGCCAGCAGCCCGTGGGGCGGGGAGCTGTACTTC.